Below, 24 T cell receptor beta chains from the same sample are listed, as sequenced in a study of blood T cell repertoires in COVID-19. Only in-frame clones appear in the TCRdb table, and some are missing; sequencing was by immunoSEQ multiplex PCR. The sample holds about 320,000 clones, about 88% seen once. Sequencing input: PBMCs or T cells enriched from blood (not recorded which). The receptors stem from a man between 60 and 75 years old who had recovered from COVID-19.

The chain combines TRBV30 with TRBJ1-3; 9 nucleotides agree with TRBD1. The germline gives CDR1 GTSNPN, CDR2 SVGIG (reference sequence). V lost 8 bases and J lost 3; bases outside the gene matches: 2. The CDR3 is 12 residues long. This chain's CDR3 is CAQDRGGNTIYF. DNA of the CDR3: TGTGCCCAGGACAGGGGTGGAAACACCATATATTTT.

The chain is built from TRBV7-2 and TRBJ1-3, with TRBD1 identical over 9 bases. The CDR3 loop spans 19 amino acids. V shed 5 bases, J shed 8 bases, and the junction held 22 bases outside the gene matches. The germline CDR1 and CDR2 sequences are SGHTA and FQGNSA. This chain's CDR3 is CASSPFRLGPGTGRDTIYF. The CDR3 DNA reads TGTGCCAGCAGCCCGTTTCGCCTCGGTCCCGGGACAGGGCGAGACACCATATATTTT.

The J gene is TRBJ2-7, the V gene TRBV9, with TRBD2 identical over 8 bases. V lost 2 bases, J lost 2 bases, and 6 bases stayed unmatched. CDR1 is SGDLS, CDR2 YYNGEE, per germline. This CDR3 has 15 amino acids. The DNA of the CDR3 is TGTGCCAGCAGCGTGGGGCGGGAGGCAGCCTACGAGCAGTACTTC. Translation gives CASSVGREAAYEQYF. The full variable domain, in which reference TRBV9 and TRBJ2-7 provide the parts outside the CDR3, is DSGVTQTPKHLITATGQRVTLRCSPRSGDLSVYWYQQSLDQGLQFLIQYYNGEERAKGNILERFSAQQFPDLHSELNLSSLELGDSALYFCASSVGREAAYEQYFGPGTRLTVT.

This sequence joins TRBV5-1 and TRBJ1-2; D might be TRBD1 (5 bases). Trimming stripped 0 bases from V and 8 bases from J, with 8 bases between. Per germline, CDR1 SGHRS and CDR2 YFSETQ. This CDR3 has 12 amino acids. CDR3 region: CASSLAGNGYTF. In DNA, the CDR3 is TGCGCCAGCAGCTTGGCAGGGAACGGCTACACCTTC.

The chain combines TRBV7-9 with TRBJ2-1, with 9 bases that match TRBD1. The CDR3 runs to 14 residues. With 5 bases clipped from V and 2 bases from J, the junction kept 1 base outside the gene matches. From germline, CDR1 is SEHNR and CDR2 FQNEAQ (reference sequence). This CDR3 reads CASSGDRAYNEQFF. CDR3 nucleotides: TGTGCCAGCAGCGGGGACAGGGCCTACAATGAGCAGTTCTTC.

The chain couples TRBV27 to TRBJ1-6; a possible D gene is TRBD1 (6 bases). Germline V gene lookup returns CDR1 MNHEY and CDR2 SMNVEV (reference sequence). The CDR3 has 15 amino acids. Trimming left V 6 bases short and J 3 bases short, with 12 bases between. The CDR3 is CASSRQEIYNSPLHF. CDR3 DNA: TGTGCCAGCAGCCGACAGGAGATCTATAATTCACCCCTCCACTTT.

This rearrangement joins TRBV30 to TRBJ1-3, with D perhaps matching TRBD1 (5 bases). CDR3 length: 14 residues. Looked up from germline, CDR1 is GTSNPN and CDR2 is SVGIG (reference sequence). V was cut by 6 bases and J by 0 bases, with 12 bases left in between. The DNA for the CDR3 is TGTGCCTGTAACCGGGACTTCTCTGGAAACACCATATATTTT. This codes for CACNRDFSGNTIYF.

The V call is TRBV4-3, the J call TRBJ1-6, with no clear D. This CDR3 contains 15 residues. Per the germline V gene, CDR1 is LGHNA and CDR2 is YSLEER. The V and J ends lost 0 bases and 8 bases respectively, with 11 bases between them. In DNA form, the CDR3 reads TGCGCCAGCAGCCAAGAGGTCTCGGGGTATTCACCCCTCCACTTT. Translation: CASSQEVSGYSPLHF.

This chain connects TRBV19 to TRBJ1-3, with 8 nucleotides matching TRBD1. The CDR3 contains 17 residues. CDR1 and CDR2 from the germline V gene are LNHDA and SQIVND (reference sequence). With V trimmed by 7 bases and J by 2 bases, 13 bases remained unmatched. CDR3 sequence reads: CASTPERQGFTGNTIYF. In DNA form, the CDR3 reads TGTGCCAGTACCCCAGAGCGACAGGGGTTCACTGGAAACACCATATATTTT.

Here the CDR3 DNA reads TGTGCCAGCAGTGTAACAGGGGGCGATTCACCCCTCCACTTT. This translates into CASSVTGGDSPLHF. V and J are TRBV25-1 and TRBJ1-6; 9 bases line up with TRBD1. With V trimmed by 4 bases and J by 8 bases, 3 bases remained unmatched. The length of the CDR3 is 14 residues. CDR1 MGHDK and CDR2 SYGVNS come from the germline V gene.

The rearrangement uses TRBV7-2 and TRBJ1-1, with unresolved D. The CDR3 runs to 16 residues. The V gene's germline CDR1 is SGHTA and CDR2 FQGNSA. The V and J ends lost 5 bases and 0 bases respectively, with 16 bases between them. CDR3 DNA sequence: TGTGCCAGCAGCCCCGAGCACGCGAGAATGAACACTGAAGCTTTCTTT. Translation gives CASSPEHARMNTEAFF.

This clone showed up just once. This rearrangement joins TRBV4-2 to TRBJ2-7; 11 bases map to TRBD2. The CDR3 is 15 amino acids. The germline gives CDR1 LGHNA, CDR2 YNFKEQ. V lost 0 bases and J lost 3; bases outside the gene matches: 1. CDR3 sequence reads: CASSQEGTSGYEQYF. The CDR3 DNA follows: TGTGCCAGCAGCCAAGAGGGGACTAGCGGCTACGAGCAGTACTTC.

The rearrangement uses TRBV11-3 and TRBJ1-1; TRBD1 matches at 11 bases. Germline CDR1 SGHNT, CDR2 YENEEA. The CDR3 is 18 residues long. The V gene end was trimmed by 0 bases and the J gene end by 0 bases; junction bases not matched to a gene: 6. The DNA of the CDR3 is TGTGCCAGCAGCTTAGAAGGAAGGACAGGGGGCATGAACACTGAAGCTTTCTTT. Its protein is CASSLEGRTGGMNTEAFF. Using reference TRBV11-3 and TRBJ1-1 for the parts outside the CDR3, the full variable domain is EAGVVQSPRYKIIEKKQPVAFWCNPISGHNTLYWYLQNLGQGPELLIRYENEEAVDDSQLPKDRFSAERLKGVDSTLKIQPAELGDSAVYLCASSLEGRTGGMNTEAFFGQGTRLTVV.

The CDR3 reads CASSQTGTRNYNEQFF. The CDR3, as DNA: TGTGCCAGCAGCCAAACCGGGACTAGGAACTACAATGAGCAGTTCTTC. The chain combines TRBV7-8 with TRBJ2-1; 8 positions match TRBD2. This CDR3 has 16 residues. CDR1 is SGHVS, CDR2 FQNEAQ, per germline. The V segment lost 5 bases and the J segment 3 bases; nucleotides outside the gene matches: 9.

Remarks on this clone: This specimen includes other DNA sequences encoding the same CDR3. The J gene is TRBJ1-5, the V gene TRBV30; 9 bases line up with TRBD1. Germline CDR1 and CDR2: GTSNPN and SVGIG (reference sequence). J lost 2 bases, V lost 5 bases, and 1 base had no gene match. The CDR3 totals 13 residues. The CDR3 bases are TGTGCCTGGGACAGGGGGGGCAATCAGCCCCAGCATTTT. Encoded protein: CAWDRGGNQPQHF.

Only a few counts were recorded for this clone. The V call is TRBV12-3 or TRBV12-4, the J call TRBJ1-1; D perhaps matches TRBD1 (6 bases). Trimming took 8 bases from V and 4 from J, leaving 14 bases between them. The CDR3 is made up of 13 amino acids. The CDR3 nucleotides read TGTGCCAGCGGGGAGGGGGTTGGCACTGAAGCTTTCTTT. Translated, it gives CASGEGVGTEAFF.

The chain combines TRBV27 with TRBJ1-2; possibly TRBD1 for D (5 bases). The V gene lost 8 bases and the J gene lost 3 bases, with 19 bases spanning the gap. From germline, CDR1 is MNHEY and CDR2 SMNVEV (reference sequence). The CDR3 runs 15 residues. The CDR3 loop reads CASRSYWGGDYGYTF. The DNA for the CDR3 is TGTGCCAGCCGAAGTTACTGGGGGGGGGACTATGGCTACACCTTC.

This chain joins TRBV7-9 and TRBJ2-7, with TRBD1 matching 9 bases. CDR3 length: 16 residues. Germline loops: CDR1 SEHNR, CDR2 FQNEAQ (reference sequence). V shed 1 base and J 2 bases; nucleotides not matched to a gene: 6. The CDR3, as DNA: TGTGCCAGCAGCTTAGGGACAGGGGTGGGACCCTACGAGCAGTACTTC. Amino acids: CASSLGTGVGPYEQYF.

CDR3 amino acids: CASSQEPDRNQPQHF. The DNA for the CDR3 is TGCGCCAGCAGCCAAGAACCGGACAGGAATCAGCCCCAGCATTTT. V and J are TRBV4-1 and TRBJ1-5; TRBD1 agrees at 7 bases. The V and J ends lost 0 bases and 4 bases, in that order; junction bases with no gene match: 3. This CDR3 contains 15 residues. Germline values: CDR1 MGHRA, CDR2 YSYEKL.

The chain uses TRBV4-2 and TRBJ1-2; D call uncertain. Germline values: CDR1 LGHNA, CDR2 YNFKEQ. The CDR3 covers 16 residues. Trimming pared 0 bases from V and 2 bases from J, leaving 13 bases between. The CDR3: CASSQDIGVRNYGYTF. In nucleotides, the CDR3 is TGTGCCAGCAGCCAAGACATCGGGGTCAGAAACTATGGCTACACCTTC.

About this clone itself: The sample contains more than one DNA sequence encoding this CDR3. The rearrangement links TRBV18 to TRBJ2-5, with a tentative D call TRBD2 (5 bases). V lost 3 bases and J 4 bases, leaving 9 bases between the germline ends. The germline CDR1 and CDR2 sequences are KGHSH and LQKENI. This CDR3 has 13 residues. CDR3 amino acids: CASSPPAGETQYF. CDR3 nucleotides: TGTGCCAGCTCACCGCCGGCGGGAGAGACCCAGTACTTC.

V gene TRBV19 combines with J gene TRBJ1-1; tentative D call: TRBD1 (5 bases). Germline loops: CDR1 LNHDA, CDR2 SQIVND (reference sequence). The CDR3 has 16 residues. Deletions cut 7 bases from V and 0 bases from J, with 18 bases between. CDR3 DNA sequence: TGTGCCAGTAAGTATTCAGGGCACGTTATGAACACTGAAGCTTTCTTT. Translating it yields CASKYSGHVMNTEAFF. The whole variable domain, filled in from reference TRBV19 and TRBJ1-1, reads DGGITQSPKYLFRKEGQNVTLSCEQNLNHDAMYWYRQDPGQGLRLIYYSQIVNDFQKGDIAEGYSVSREKKESFPLTVTSAQKNPTAFYLCASKYSGHVMNTEAFFGQGTRLTVV.

This chain joins TRBV6-5 and TRBJ1-5; D is possibly TRBD1 (6 bases). The CDR3 totals 15 residues. CDR1 and CDR2 from the germline V gene are MNHEY and SVGAGI. Trimming left V 6 bases short and J 7 bases short, with 19 bases between. The CDR3 here is CASRPSLEGGQPQHF. CDR3 DNA sequence: TGTGCCAGCAGACCCTCCCTGGAAGGGGGACAGCCCCAGCATTTT.

The chain employs TRBV10-2 and TRBJ1-3; D is uncertain. This CDR3 has 14 amino acids. Germline V lookup: CDR1 WSHSY, CDR2 SAAADI. V lost 4 bases, J lost 1 base, and 8 bases lay in between. CDR3 loop: CASSAEPSGNTIYF. CDR3 in DNA: TGCGCCAGCAGTGCAGAACCTTCTGGAAACACCATATATTTT.